The 20 T cell receptor beta chains in this list originate from one sample, sequenced in a study of breast tumors, draining lymph nodes, adjacent tissues. TCRdb recomputed calls from the multiplex PCR reads with MiXCR, one row per CDR3 protein. The sample lists approximately 89,000 distinct CDR3 sequences; around 30% were seen once. Axillary draining lymph nodes of breast cancer patients supplied the node samples. The sequencing input was axillary lymph node tissue. The receptors shown here come from a female donor with breast cancer. Some clones in this sample may be carry-over from other donors' samples.

About this clonotype: It may be a read error: a sequence one base away is much more abundant. J is TRBJ2-3 and V is TRBV10-3; D not certain. The germline CDR1 and CDR2 sequences are ENHRY and SYGVKD. Between the trimmed V and J ends, which lost 5 bases and 2 bases, there was a span of 11 bases. The CDR3 spans 14 residues. The CDR3 reads CAISFSTVTDTQYF. In nucleotides, the CDR3 is TGTGCCATCAGTTTTTCGACCGTCACAGATACGCAGTATTTT.

This chain uses TRBV6-2 or TRBV6-3 with TRBJ1-1; a weak D match, TRBD1 (5 bases). CDR1 and CDR2 (germline): MNHEY, SVGEGT. The CDR3 runs 14 residues. Trimming took off 7 bases at V and 2 bases at J, with 14 bases between the two ends. Here the CDR3 reads CASIRTLDNTEAFF. The CDR3 DNA sequence: TGTGCCAGCATCCGGACATTGGACAACACTGAAGCTTTCTTT.

The chain has TRBV6-6 and TRBJ2-7; D is undetermined. Germline V gene lookup returns CDR1 MNHNY and CDR2 SVGAGI (reference sequence). V was clipped by 7 bases and J by 5 bases, with 24 bases between them. The CDR3 totals 16 residues. Here the CDR3 reads CASTEDPWNQPHEQYF. The CDR3 region has the DNA TGTGCCAGCACCGAAGACCCCTGGAATCAGCCCCACGAGCAGTACTTC.

The sample holds many counts of this clonotype. This chain links TRBV20-1 with TRBJ2-5; D is undetermined. Trimming took off 6 bases at V and 5 bases at J, with 10 bases between the two ends. Looked up from germline, CDR1 is DFQATT and CDR2 is SNEGSKA (reference sequence). This CDR3 is built from 11 residues. CDR3 loop: CSARAGETQYF. The CDR3 DNA follows: TGCAGTGCCCGGGCCGGGGAGACCCAGTACTTC.

This clonotype was found many times. The genes are TRBV3-1 and TRBJ2-3; D remains ambiguous. Germline V gives CDR1 LGHDT, CDR2 YNNKEL (reference sequence). The CDR3 is 16 residues long. Trimming took 2 bases from V and 6 from J, leaving 18 bases between them. The CDR3 sequence is CASSQFSTFQGDTQYF. The CDR3 region has the DNA TGTGCCAGCAGCCAATTTTCAACCTTTCAAGGTGATACGCAGTATTTT.

V and J are TRBV7-7 and TRBJ2-1, with 10 bases that match TRBD2. Germline V gene data show CDR1 as SSHAT and CDR2 as FNYEAQ (reference sequence). The CDR3 has 15 amino acids. CDR3 amino acids: CARALSGRANNEQFF. The CDR3, as DNA: TGTGCTAGAGCCTTAAGCGGGAGGGCAAACAATGAGCAGTTCTTC.

This clonotype has a count of ten or more. The chain recombines TRBV4-3 with TRBJ2-7, with D maybe TRBD2 (6 bases). Germline V gives CDR1 LGHNA, CDR2 YSLEER. The CDR3 is 17 residues long. V was shortened by 2 bases and J by 3 bases, with 20 bases between the two germline ends. The CDR3 bases are TGCGCCAGCAGCCAAAAGATCGGGGCGGGGACGAACTACGAGCAGTACTTC. Encoded protein: CASSQKIGAGTNYEQYF.

The genes are TRBV6-2 or TRBV6-3 and TRBJ2-1; maybe TRBD1 (6 bases). The length of the CDR3 is 17 residues. V was cut by 6 bases and J by 8 bases, with 26 bases left in between. Germline V gene sequence: CDR1 MNHEY, CDR2 SVGEGT. The CDR3: CASSHRAHWPGVDEQFF. CDR3 nucleotide sequence: TGTGCCAGCAGCCACAGGGCACACTGGCCCGGTGTCGATGAGCAGTTCTTC.

This clonotype was seen ten or more times. This chain links TRBV19 with TRBJ2-3; D is undetermined. Trimming removed 6 bases from V and 2 bases from J, with 15 bases in between. The CDR3 is made up of 15 amino acids. Germline V gene lookup returns CDR1 LNHDA and CDR2 SQIVND (reference sequence). The CDR3 DNA reads TGTGCCAGTAGACGCCGACAAGACCCCACAGATACGCAGTATTTT. Encoded protein: CASRRRQDPTDTQYF.

This clonotype was seen repeatedly, ten times or more. The chain couples TRBV19 to TRBJ1-6; no clear D. The CDR3 covers 18 residues. Germline CDR1 and CDR2: LNHDA and SQIVND (reference sequence). Between the trimmed V and J ends, which lost 11 bases and 5 bases, there was a span of 28 bases. CDR3 region: CASKPGTSAGTDNSPLHF. The CDR3 DNA reads as TGTGCCTCCAAACCTGGAACCTCGGCGGGAACTGATAATTCACCCCTCCACTTT.

The chain couples TRBV6-5 to TRBJ1-2; 9 nucleotides match TRBD1. The CDR3 totals 14 residues. Germline-derived CDR1 and CDR2 are MNHEY and SVGAGI. The V and J ends lost 8 bases and 8 bases, in that order; junction bases with no gene match: 12. The DNA for the CDR3 is TGTGCCAGCGACGTCTTCCGGACAGGGGTCGGCTACACCTTC. Protein sequence: CASDVFRTGVGYTF.

This clonotype was counted many times. The J gene is TRBJ2-5, the V gene TRBV4-1, with D possibly matching TRBD1 (6 bases). V shed 4 bases and J shed 3 bases, with 24 bases lying between them. CDR1 is MGHRA and CDR2 is YSYEKL in the germline V gene. The CDR3 consists of 18 residues. The CDR3: CASSLITSAGGGEETQYF. CDR3 nucleotides: TGCGCCAGCAGCCTTATCACCAGCGCCGGTGGGGGCGAAGAGACCCAGTACTTC.

The V gene is TRBV2, the J gene TRBJ1-1, with D maybe TRBD1 (6 bases). Germline V lookup: CDR1 SNHLY, CDR2 FYNNEI. There are 13 residues in the CDR3. Trimming cost V 7 bases and J 6 bases, with 15 bases left between them. CDR3 bases: TGTGCCAGCAAAAAGGGGGGCAGGGCTGAAGCTTTCTTT. Translation: CASKKGGRAEAFF. The variable domain in full, completed from reference TRBV2 and TRBJ1-1, reads EPEVTQTPSHQVTQMGQEVILRCVPISNHLYFYWYRQILGQKVEFLVSFYNNEISEKSEIFDDQFSVERPDGSNFTLKIRSTKLEDSAMYFCASKKGGRAEAFFGQGTRLTVV.

Many counts were recorded for this clonotype. The chain employs TRBV6-1 and TRBJ2-5; 7 bases line up with TRBD2. The CDR3 spans 13 residues. Looked up from germline, CDR1 is MNHNS and CDR2 is SASEGT. J was trimmed by 5 bases and V by 4 bases; bases with no gene match: 4. The CDR3 loop reads CASSVAGVETQYF. In DNA form, the CDR3 reads TGTGCCAGCAGTGTGGCGGGAGTGGAGACCCAGTACTTC.

The chain uses TRBV4-1 and TRBJ1-1; 8 bases agree with TRBD1. CDR1 and CDR2 from the germline V gene are MGHRA and YSYEKL. CDR3 size: 14 residues. V shed 5 bases and J 3 bases; nucleotides not matched to a gene: 5. Here the CDR3 DNA reads TGCGCCAGCAGCAGAAAGACAGGGGACACTGAAGCTTTCTTT. Its translation: CASSRKTGDTEAFF.

The chain has TRBV20-1 and TRBJ2-3; 12 bases line up with TRBD2. Unmatched junction bases numbered 10, after V lost 6 bases and J lost 9 bases. Germline CDR1 and CDR2: DFQATT and SNEGSKA (reference sequence). The CDR3 consists of 14 residues. This chain's CDR3 is CSARLAGERATQYF. DNA for the CDR3: TGCAGTGCACGACTAGCGGGAGAGAGGGCCACGCAGTATTTT.

The chain joins TRBV2 to TRBJ2-1; 7 nucleotides match TRBD2. Germline trimming cut 6 bases from V and 7 bases from J; bases unmatched to any gene: 27. The germline gives CDR1 SNHLY, CDR2 FYNNEI. The CDR3 is made up of 20 amino acids. The CDR3 region has the DNA TGTGCCAGCAGAATGCTCGTTCGGGGTAGGACCAGCGGGATAGAAAATGAGCAGTTCTTC. It codes for CASRMLVRGRTSGIENEQFF.

The gene calls are TRBV12-3 or TRBV12-4 and TRBJ1-5; 7 nucleotides agree with TRBD1. V gave up 6 bases and J gave up 2 bases; unmatched junction bases: 4. The CDR3 has 14 amino acids. The CDR3 DNA reads as TGTGCCAGCAGGCCAGGGACAGGCAATCAGCCCCAGCATTTT. Translating gives CASRPGTGNQPQHF.

Comment on this clonotype: A much larger clone is a single base away; this may be a read error. The rearrangement joins TRBV11-3 to TRBJ2-7, with D maybe TRBD2 (6 bases). V was shortened by 3 bases and J by 0 bases, with 12 bases between the two germline ends. This CDR3 region has 15 residues. Germline V gene sequence: CDR1 SGHNT, CDR2 YENEEA. The CDR3 protein is CASSFGRGTSYEQYF. CDR3 nucleotide sequence: TGTGCCAGCAGCTTCGGGCGGGGAACCTCCTACGAGCAGTACTTC.

Concerning this clonotype itself: A read error may account for a junction end that differs from germline. J is TRBJ2-7 and V is TRBV7-9; D could derive from TRBD1 or TRBD2 (5 bases each). The length of the CDR3 is 15 residues. Germline CDR1 SEHNR, CDR2 FQNEAQ (reference sequence). CDR3 DNA sequence: TGTGCCAGCAGCCTACCGGGACCAGCACCAAACGAGCAGCACTTC. Its protein product is CASSLPGPAPNEQHF.